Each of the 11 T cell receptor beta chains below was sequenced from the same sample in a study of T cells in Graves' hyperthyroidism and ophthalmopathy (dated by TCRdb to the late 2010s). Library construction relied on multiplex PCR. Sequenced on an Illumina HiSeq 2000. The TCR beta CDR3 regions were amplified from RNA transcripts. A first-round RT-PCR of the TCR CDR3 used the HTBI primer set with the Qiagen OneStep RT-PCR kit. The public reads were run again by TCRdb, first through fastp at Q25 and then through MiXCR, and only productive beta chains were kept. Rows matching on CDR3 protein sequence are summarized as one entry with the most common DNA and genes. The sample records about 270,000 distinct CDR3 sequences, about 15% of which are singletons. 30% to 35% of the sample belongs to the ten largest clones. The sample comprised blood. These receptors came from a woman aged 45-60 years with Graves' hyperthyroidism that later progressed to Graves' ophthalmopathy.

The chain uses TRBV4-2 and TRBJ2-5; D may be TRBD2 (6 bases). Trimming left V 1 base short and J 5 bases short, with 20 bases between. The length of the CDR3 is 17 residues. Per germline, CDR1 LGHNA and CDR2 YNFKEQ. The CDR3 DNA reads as TGTGCCAGCAGCCAAGGGGAGTGGGACTTCACGGAGGAGACCCAGTACTTC. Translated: CASSQGEWDFTEETQYF.

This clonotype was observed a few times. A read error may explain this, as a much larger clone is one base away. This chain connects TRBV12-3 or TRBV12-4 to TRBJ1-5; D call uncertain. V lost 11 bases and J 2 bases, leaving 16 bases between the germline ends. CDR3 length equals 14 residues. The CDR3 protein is CAGTPQGGNQPQHF. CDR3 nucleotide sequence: TGTGCCGGCACCCCACAAGGAGGCAATCAGCCCCAGCATTTT.

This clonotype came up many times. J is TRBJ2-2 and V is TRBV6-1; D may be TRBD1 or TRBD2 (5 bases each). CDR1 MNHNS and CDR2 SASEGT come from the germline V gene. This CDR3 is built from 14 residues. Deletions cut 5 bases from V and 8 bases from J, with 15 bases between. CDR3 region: CASSLQGPSGELFF. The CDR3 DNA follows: TGTGCCAGCAGTTTGCAGGGACCAAGTGGGGAGCTGTTTTTT.

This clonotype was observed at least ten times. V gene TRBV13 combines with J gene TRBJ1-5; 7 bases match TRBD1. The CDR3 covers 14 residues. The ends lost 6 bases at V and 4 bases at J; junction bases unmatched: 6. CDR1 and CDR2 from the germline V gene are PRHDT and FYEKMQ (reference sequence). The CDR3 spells CASRTRDSNQPQHF. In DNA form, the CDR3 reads TGTGCCAGCAGGACCCGGGACAGTAATCAGCCCCAGCATTTT.

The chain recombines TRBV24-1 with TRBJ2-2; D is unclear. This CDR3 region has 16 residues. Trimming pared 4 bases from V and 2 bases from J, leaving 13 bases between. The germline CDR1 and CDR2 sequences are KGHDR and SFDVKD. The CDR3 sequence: CATSDPVASNTGELFF. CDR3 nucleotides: TGTGCCACCAGTGACCCGGTCGCTTCCAACACCGGGGAGCTGTTTTTT.

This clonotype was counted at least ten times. Here the CDR3 DNA reads TGTGCCACCAGTTTCAGGGCACCCGGTAGTGAAGCTTTCTTT. This encodes CATSFRAPGSEAFF. The rearrangement links TRBV24-1 to TRBJ1-1; D may be TRBD1 (5 bases). Germline V gives CDR1 KGHDR, CDR2 SFDVKD. V was shortened by 6 bases and J by 7 bases, with 17 bases between the two germline ends. This CDR3 is 14 amino acids long.

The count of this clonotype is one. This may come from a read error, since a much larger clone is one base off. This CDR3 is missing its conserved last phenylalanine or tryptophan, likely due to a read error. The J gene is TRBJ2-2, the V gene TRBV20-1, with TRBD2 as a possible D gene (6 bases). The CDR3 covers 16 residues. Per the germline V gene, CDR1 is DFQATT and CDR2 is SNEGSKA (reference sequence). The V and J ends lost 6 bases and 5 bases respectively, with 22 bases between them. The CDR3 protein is CSARGGGALLTGELFL. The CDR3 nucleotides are TGCAGTGCGCGGGGAGGCGGGGCCTTATTGACCGGGGAGCTGTTTCTT.

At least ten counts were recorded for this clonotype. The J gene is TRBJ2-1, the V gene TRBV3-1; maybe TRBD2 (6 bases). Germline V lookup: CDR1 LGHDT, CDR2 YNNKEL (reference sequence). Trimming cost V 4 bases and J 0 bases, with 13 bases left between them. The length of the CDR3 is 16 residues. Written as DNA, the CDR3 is TGTGCCAGCAGCCCCGGGAGTTGGGCCTCCTACAATGAGCAGTTCTTC. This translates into CASSPGSWASYNEQFF.

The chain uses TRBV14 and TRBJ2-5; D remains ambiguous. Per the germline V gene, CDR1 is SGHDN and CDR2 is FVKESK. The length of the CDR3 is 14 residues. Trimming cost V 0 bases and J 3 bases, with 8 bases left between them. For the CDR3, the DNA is TGTGCCAGCAGCCAAGAGTTGTCAGAAGAGACCCAGTACTTC. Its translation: CASSQELSEETQYF.

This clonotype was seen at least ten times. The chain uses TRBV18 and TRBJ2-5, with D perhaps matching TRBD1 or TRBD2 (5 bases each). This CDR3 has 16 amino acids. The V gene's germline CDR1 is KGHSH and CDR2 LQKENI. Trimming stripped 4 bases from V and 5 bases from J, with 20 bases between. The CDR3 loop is CASSRGTPLNMETQYF. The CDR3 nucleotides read TGTGCCAGCTCACGAGGGACCCCTCTTAATATGGAGACCCAGTACTTC.

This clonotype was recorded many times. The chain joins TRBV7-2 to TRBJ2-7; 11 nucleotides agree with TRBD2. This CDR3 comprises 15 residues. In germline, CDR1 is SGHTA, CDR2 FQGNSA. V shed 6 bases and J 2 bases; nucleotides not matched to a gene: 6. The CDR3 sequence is CASRITSGSPYEQYF. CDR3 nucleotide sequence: TGTGCCAGCAGAATCACTAGCGGGAGTCCCTACGAGCAGTACTTC.